A selection of T cell receptor beta chains follows, all from one sample in a study of T-cell memory formation after mild COVID-19. TCRdb redid the calling of the 5' RACE reads with MiXCR, one entry per CDR3 protein. This table holds hundreds of thousands of distinct CDR3 sequences, approximately 25% found once. The sequenced sample consisted of PBMCs or a T cell subset sorted from them (not recorded which). These receptors were taken from an adult woman who had mild COVID-19 (a few samples of this study predate the infection). Cell type and time point are not known. Each CDR3 is given with its conserved first and last residue. Each record gives: D gene, J gene, CDR3 length, clone size, V gene, CDR3 protein, CDR3 DNA. A D gene is named only where the DNA matches it firmly. Size values are once, few and many counts, or a class for expanded clones, and some rows have none.

D: .
J: TRBJ2-7
length: 16
size: .
V: TRBV5-5
CDR3: CASSLGVRLDLYEQYF
DNA: TGTGCCAGCAGCTTGGGGGTTCGCCTAGACCTCTACGAGCAGTACTTC

D: TRBD2
J: TRBJ2-5
length: 14
size: .
V: TRBV11-2
CDR3: CASSVGGGQETQYF
DNA: TGTGCCAGCAGCGTCGGGGGGGGACAAGAGACCCAGTACTTC

D: .
J: TRBJ2-7
length: 13
size: .
V: TRBV27
CDR3: CASKAGALNEQYF
DNA: TGTGCCAGCAAAGCAGGGGCTCTCAACGAGCAGTACTTC

D: .
J: TRBJ2-1
length: 14
size: .
V: TRBV5-1
CDR3: CASSPPGGHNEQFF
DNA: TGCGCCAGCAGCCCACCGGGCGGCCACAATGAGCAGTTCTTC

D: .
J: TRBJ2-5
length: 13
size: .
V: TRBV6-5
CDR3: CASRLRWEETQYF
DNA: TGTGCCAGCAGACTCCGATGGGAAGAGACCCAGTACTTC

D: .
J: TRBJ2-7
length: 13
size: many
V: TRBV4-3
CDR3: CASSRGQSYEQYF
DNA: TGCGCCAGCAGCCGCGGACAGAGCTACGAGCAGTACTTC

D: TRBD2
J: TRBJ2-2
length: 16
size: .
V: TRBV7-6
CDR3: CASSLAPSGTTGELFF
DNA: TGTGCCAGCAGCTTAGCGCCAAGCGGGACCACCGGGGAGCTGTTTTTT

D: .
J: TRBJ1-2
length: 13
size: .
V: TRBV5-1
CDR3: CASSHGANYGYTF
DNA: TGCGCCAGCAGCCACGGGGCTAACTATGGCTACACCTTC

D: TRBD2
J: TRBJ2-4
length: 19
size: .
V: TRBV5-6
CDR3: CASSRTSGRASLAKNIQYF
DNA: TGTGCCAGCAGCCGAACTAGCGGGAGGGCATCTCTAGCCAAAAACATTCAGTACTTC

D: TRBD2
J: TRBJ2-1
length: 14
size: few
V: TRBV5-1
CDR3: CASSPSGTSQEQFF
DNA: TGCGCCAGCAGCCCATCCGGGACTAGTCAGGAGCAGTTCTTC

D: TRBD1
J: TRBJ2-7
length: 16
size: few
V: TRBV9
CDR3: CASSARDRGRPYEQYF
DNA: TGTGCCAGCAGCGCCCGGGACAGGGGGCGACCCTACGAGCAGTACTTC

D: TRBD1
J: TRBJ2-1
length: 15
size: .
V: TRBV24-1
CDR3: CATGAGTGVVDEQFF
DNA: TGTGCCACTGGGGCCGGGACAGGGGTTGTGGATGAGCAGTTCTTC

D: TRBD1
J: TRBJ2-7
length: 13
size: few
V: TRBV5-6
CDR3: CASGQRDRHEQYF
DNA: TGTGCCAGCGGCCAACGGGACAGGCACGAGCAGTACTTC

D: .
J: TRBJ2-1
length: 14
size: .
V: TRBV10-3
CDR3: CAIIPPPGPNEQFF
DNA: TGTGCCATTATCCCTCCCCCCGGGCCCAATGAGCAGTTCTTC

D: TRBD1
J: TRBJ2-3
length: 16
size: few
V: TRBV7-8
CDR3: CASSLGPGGVADTQYF
DNA: TGTGCCAGCAGCTTAGGGCCAGGGGGCGTCGCAGATACGCAGTATTTT

D: TRBD1
J: TRBJ1-1
length: 15
size: .
V: TRBV5-1
CDR3: CASSVTGGLATEAFF
DNA: TGCGCCAGCAGCGTCACAGGGGGCTTGGCCACTGAAGCTTTCTTT

D: TRBD2
J: TRBJ2-1
length: 14
size: .
V: TRBV6-5
CDR3: CASSYAGEINEQFF
DNA: TGTGCCAGCAGTTACGCGGGAGAGATCAATGAGCAGTTCTTC

D: TRBD1
J: TRBJ1-3
length: 16
size: .
V: TRBV20-1
CDR3: CTQPSPDRGSGNTIYF
DNA: TGCACCCAGCCCAGCCCCGACAGGGGTTCTGGAAACACCATATATTTT

D: .
J: TRBJ2-5
length: 13
size: few
V: TRBV2
CDR3: CASSVNGGETQYF
DNA: TGTGCCAGCAGTGTTAACGGGGGCGAGACCCAGTACTTC

D: .
J: TRBJ2-3
length: 13
size: .
V: TRBV5-1
CDR3: CASSLVVQDTQYF
DNA: TGCGCCAGCAGCTTGGTGGTCCAGGATACGCAGTATTTT

D: .
J: TRBJ2-7
length: 14
size: few
V: TRBV12-3/TRBV12-4
CDR3: CASSLENLYYEQYF
DNA: TGTGCCAGCAGTTTAGAGAACCTCTACTACGAGCAGTACTTC

D: .
J: TRBJ2-1
length: 15
size: few
V: TRBV7-6
CDR3: CASSLVEGVYNEQFF
DNA: TGTGCCAGCAGCTTAGTTGAGGGGGTATACAATGAGCAGTTCTTC

D: TRBD2
J: TRBJ2-7
length: 15
size: .
V: TRBV10-3
CDR3: CAISERVSGSHEQYF
DNA: TGTGCCATCAGTGAGAGGGTTAGCGGGAGCCACGAGCAGTACTTC

D: .
J: TRBJ2-1
length: 14
size: few
V: TRBV12-3/TRBV12-4
CDR3: CASSLSLGSNEQFF
DNA: TGTGCCAGCAGTTTGAGTCTAGGGAGCAATGAGCAGTTCTTC

D: .
J: TRBJ2-7
length: 15
size: few
V: TRBV12-3/TRBV12-4
CDR3: CASSLGRTTTYEQYF
DNA: TGTGCCAGCAGTTTAGGACGAACGACCACCTACGAGCAGTACTTC

D: .
J: TRBJ2-7
length: 13
size: .
V: TRBV29-1
CDR3: CSVLGQEGVSQYF
DNA: TGCAGCGTCCTAGGCCAGGAAGGCGTATCGCAGTACTTC

D: .
J: TRBJ1-1
length: 15
size: few
V: TRBV11-2
CDR3: CASSLWGRKNTEAFF
DNA: TGTGCCAGCAGCTTATGGGGACGGAAGAACACTGAAGCTTTCTTT

D: TRBD1
J: TRBJ2-5
length: 15
size: few
V: TRBV7-8
CDR3: CASSLGTGTEETQYF
DNA: TGTGCCAGCAGCTTAGGGACAGGGACTGAAGAGACCCAGTACTTC

D: .
J: TRBJ2-3
length: 15
size: .
V: TRBV7-8
CDR3: CASSLSQGPTDTQYF
DNA: TGTGCCAGCAGCTTAAGCCAGGGCCCCACAGATACGCAGTATTTT

D: .
J: TRBJ1-1
length: 12
size: few
V: TRBV3-1
CDR3: CASSLQMSGAFF
DNA: TGTGCCAGCAGCCTCCAGATGTCCGGAGCTTTCTTT

D: .
J: TRBJ1-1
length: 13
size: few
V: TRBV6-1
CDR3: CASWQALSTEAFF
DNA: TGTGCCAGCTGGCAGGCGCTGTCCACTGAAGCTTTCTTT

D: TRBD2
J: TRBJ2-5
length: 17
size: few
V: TRBV28
CDR3: CASSSGLAGGPFETQYF
DNA: TGTGCCAGCAGTTCCGGACTAGCGGGAGGGCCCTTCGAGACCCAGTACTTC

D: .
J: TRBJ1-2
length: 13
size: .
V: TRBV30
CDR3: CAWSVGLNYGYTF
DNA: TGTGCCTGGAGTGTTGGTCTAAACTATGGCTACACCTTC

D: .
J: TRBJ2-5
length: 15
size: few
V: TRBV11-2
CDR3: CASSLRVADQETQYF
DNA: TGTGCCAGCAGCTTAAGAGTAGCGGACCAAGAGACCCAGTACTTC

D: TRBD1
J: TRBJ2-7
length: 15
size: .
V: TRBV11-3
CDR3: CASSPDRDKFYEQYF
DNA: TGTGCCAGCAGCCCTGACAGGGATAAGTTCTACGAGCAGTACTTC

D: .
J: TRBJ2-7
length: 13
size: .
V: TRBV12-3/TRBV12-4
CDR3: CASGRWDSYEQYF
DNA: TGTGCCAGTGGGAGGTGGGACTCCTACGAGCAGTACTTC

D: .
J: TRBJ2-6
length: 13
size: many
V: TRBV7-9
CDR3: CASSLSRANVLTF
DNA: TGTGCCAGCAGCCTTTCTCGGGCCAACGTCCTGACTTTC

D: .
J: TRBJ1-1
length: 14
size: .
V: TRBV5-1
CDR3: CASSTQGWGTEAFF
DNA: TGCGCCAGCAGCACCCAAGGGTGGGGCACTGAAGCTTTCTTT

D: .
J: TRBJ2-7
length: 16
size: .
V: TRBV7-9
CDR3: CASSLELGDRAYEQYF
DNA: TGTGCCAGCAGCTTAGAACTGGGGGACCGAGCCTACGAGCAGTACTTC

D: .
J: TRBJ2-7
length: 13
size: .
V: TRBV6-5
CDR3: CASSRTESYEQYF
DNA: TGTGCCAGCAGCCGGACGGAATCCTACGAGCAGTACTTC

D: TRBD2
J: TRBJ2-1
length: 17
size: .
V: TRBV18
CDR3: CASSPPGLAGVDNEQFF
DNA: TGTGCCAGCTCACCACCCGGACTAGCGGGAGTAGACAATGAGCAGTTCTTC

D: .
J: TRBJ1-5
length: 15
size: once
V: TRBV6-2/TRBV6-3
CDR3: CASSYIRQGNQPQHF
DNA: TGTGCCAGCAGTTACATCCGGCAGGGGAATCAGCCCCAGCATTTT

D: TRBD2
J: TRBJ2-4
length: 18
size: .
V: TRBV7-2
CDR3: CASSSSRLAGVLGNIQYF
DNA: TGTGCCAGCAGCTCCTCCAGACTAGCCGGGGTACTTGGAAACATTCAGTACTTC

D: TRBD2
J: TRBJ2-1
length: 13
size: .
V: TRBV7-8
CDR3: CASSGRTSNEQFF
DNA: TGTGCCAGCAGCGGAAGGACTAGCAATGAGCAGTTCTTC

D: TRBD2
J: TRBJ2-7
length: 14
size: .
V: TRBV7-2
CDR3: CASRTTSAVYEQYF
DNA: TGTGCCAGCAGGACCACTAGCGCAGTATACGAGCAGTACTTC

D: TRBD1
J: TRBJ1-2
length: 14
size: .
V: TRBV29-1
CDR3: CSVHGQGANYGYTF
DNA: TGCAGCGTTCACGGACAGGGGGCTAACTATGGCTACACCTTC

D: .
J: TRBJ1-6
length: 13
size: few
V: TRBV6-5
CDR3: CASRQGRNSPLHF
DNA: TGTGCCAGCCGGCAGGGCCGTAATTCACCCCTCCACTTT

D: .
J: TRBJ1-1
length: 15
size: .
V: TRBV20-1
CDR3: CSAGRLDRPNTEAFF
DNA: TGCAGTGCCGGGCGCTTGGACAGACCGAACACTGAAGCTTTCTTT

D: .
J: TRBJ2-2
length: 13
size: few
V: TRBV2
CDR3: CASSEYRRRKLFF
DNA: TGTGCCAGCAGTGAATATAGGCGTAGGAAGCTGTTTTTT

D: TRBD1
J: TRBJ1-1
length: 15
size: .
V: TRBV15
CDR3: CATSNQPGQGKGAFF
DNA: TGTGCCACCAGCAACCAGCCGGGACAGGGTAAGGGAGCTTTCTTT

D: .
J: TRBJ2-3
length: 17
size: few
V: TRBV4-2
CDR3: CASSQGPLATSTDTQYF
DNA: TGTGCCAGCAGCCAAGGGCCCCTAGCGACAAGCACAGATACGCAGTATTTT